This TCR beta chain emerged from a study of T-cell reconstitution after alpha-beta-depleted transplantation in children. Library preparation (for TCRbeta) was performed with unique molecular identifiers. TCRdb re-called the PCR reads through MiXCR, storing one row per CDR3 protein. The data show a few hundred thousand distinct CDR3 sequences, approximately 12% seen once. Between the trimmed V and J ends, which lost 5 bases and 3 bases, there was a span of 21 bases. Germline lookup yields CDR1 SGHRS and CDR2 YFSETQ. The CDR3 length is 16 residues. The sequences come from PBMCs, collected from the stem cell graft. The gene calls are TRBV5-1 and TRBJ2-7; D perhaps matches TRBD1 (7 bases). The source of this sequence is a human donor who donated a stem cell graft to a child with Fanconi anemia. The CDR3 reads CASSRDGAGGGYEQYF. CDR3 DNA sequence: TGCGCCAGCAGTCGAGACGGGGCAGGGGGAGGCTACGAGCAGTACTTC.